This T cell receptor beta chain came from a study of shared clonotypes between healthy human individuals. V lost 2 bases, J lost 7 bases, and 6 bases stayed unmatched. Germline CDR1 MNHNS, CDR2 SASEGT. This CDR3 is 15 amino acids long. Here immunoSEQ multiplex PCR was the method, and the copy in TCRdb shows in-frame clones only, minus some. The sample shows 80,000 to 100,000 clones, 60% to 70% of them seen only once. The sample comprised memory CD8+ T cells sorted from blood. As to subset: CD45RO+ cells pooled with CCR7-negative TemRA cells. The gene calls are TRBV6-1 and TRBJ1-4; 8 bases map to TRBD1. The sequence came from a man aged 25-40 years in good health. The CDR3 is CASSESPRGREKLFF. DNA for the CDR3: TGTGCCAGCAGTGAATCACCCAGGGGGCGTGAAAAACTGTTTTTT.